These 6 T cell receptor beta chains originate from one sample sequenced in a study of blood T cell repertoires in COVID-19. Measured with immunoSEQ multiplex PCR; TCRdb has only the in-frame clones, and not every one. The repertoire includes some 240,000 clones, roughly 89% of them detected once, and approximately 5% sits in the top ten. The sample was peripheral blood. The receptors were gathered from a middle-aged woman who had recovered from COVID-19.

The chain uses TRBV12-5 and TRBJ2-2, with 9 bases matching TRBD1. After removal of 4 bases from V and 3 bases from J, the junction contained 3 bases not matched to a gene. Germline assignment: CDR1 LGHNT and CDR2 FRNRAP. The CDR3 contains 15 residues. DNA of the CDR3: TGTGCTAGTGGTTCCGGACAGGGGCACACCGGGGAGCTGTTTTTT. It yields the protein CASGSGQGHTGELFF.

This clone was counted a single time. The CDR3 region has the DNA TGTGCCAGTAGTTGGACAGACCTCGGGTCTGAAGCTTTCTTT. As protein: CASSWTDLGSEAFF. V gene TRBV19 combines with J gene TRBJ1-1; D perhaps matches TRBD1 (6 bases). The germline V gene encodes CDR1 LNHDA and CDR2 SQIVND (reference sequence). The CDR3 is 14 residues long. V was cut by 5 bases and J by 6 bases, with 16 bases left in between.

The V and J genes are TRBV9 and TRBJ2-5, with D perhaps matching TRBD1 (6 bases). Germline V gene data show CDR1 as SGDLS and CDR2 as YYNGEE. The germline V and J ends were trimmed by 3 bases and 12 bases, with 21 bases remaining between them. This CDR3 has 14 amino acids. CDR3 in amino acids: CASSAQGGTWDEYF. In DNA, the CDR3 is TGTGCCAGCAGCGCCCAAGGGGGTACCTGGGATGAGTACTTC.

Only one count was recorded for this clone. The V and J genes are TRBV12-3 or TRBV12-4 and TRBJ1-5; D is perhaps TRBD1 (6 bases). The CDR3 loop spans 12 amino acids. The V end was cut by 9 bases, the J end by 5 bases, with 11 bases between. The CDR3 DNA follows: TGTGCCAGTAAGACAGGAGATCAGCCCCAGCATTTT. Translation gives CASKTGDQPQHF.

J is TRBJ2-3 and V is TRBV11-3; 14 bases fit TRBD2. The CDR3 loop spans 15 amino acids. The V segment lost 2 bases and the J segment 6 bases; nucleotides outside the gene matches: 1. Germline CDR1 and CDR2: SGHNT and YENEEA. Written as DNA, the CDR3 is TGTGCCAGCAGCTTACGGACTAGCGGGAGGGATACGCAGTATTTT. Protein sequence: CASSLRTSGRDTQYF.

The chain has TRBV28 and TRBJ2-1; 7 nucleotides match TRBD2. The ends lost 7 bases at V and 4 bases at J; junction bases unmatched: 13. The CDR3 totals 16 residues. Germline V lookup: CDR1 MDHEN, CDR2 SYDVKM. The CDR3, as DNA: TGTGCCAGCACCCCCACCGGGTCTAGCGGTTACAATGAGCAGTTCTTC. This translates into CASTPTGSSGYNEQFF. The complete variable domain, with remaining parts taken from reference TRBV28 and TRBJ2-1, reads DVKVTQSSRYLVKRTGEKVFLECVQDMDHENMFWYRQDPGLGLRLIYFSYDVKMKEKGDIPEGYSVSREKKERFSLILESASTNQTSMYLCASTPTGSSGYNEQFFGPGTRLTVL.